These 10 T cell receptor beta chains originate from one sample sequenced in a study of T cell responses to AZD1222 COVID-19 vaccine. Produced via immunoSEQ multiplex PCR; TCRdb's table is partial and in-frame only. The data contain roughly 130,000 clones, roughly 92% of them singletons. Sequencing was performed on peripheral blood, taken 28 days after the second AZD1222 dose. The receptors were gathered from an adult who received the AZD1222 COVID-19 vaccine.

The chain is built from TRBV27 and TRBJ2-1, with TRBD1 matching over 9 bases. V trimming: 5 bases; J trimming: 7 bases; junction bases outside the gene matches: 15. CDR1 is MNHEY, CDR2 SMNVEV, per germline (reference sequence). The CDR3 sequence is 17 residues long. As DNA, the CDR3 is TGTGCCAGCAGTCCCAGCCTCGGGACAGGGATTCGGAATGAGCAGTTCTTC. Translated: CASSPSLGTGIRNEQFF.

The chain has TRBV10-3 and TRBJ1-6; 7 bases are a match to TRBD1. The CDR3 length is 15 residues. The V gene end was trimmed by 2 bases and the J gene end by 7 bases; junction bases not matched to a gene: 5. Germline values: CDR1 ENHRY, CDR2 SYGVKD. CDR3 amino acids: CAISELQGVNSPLHF. CDR3 nucleotides: TGTGCCATCAGTGAGCTCCAGGGGGTCAATTCACCCCTCCACTTT.

This chain connects TRBV20-1 to TRBJ1-4, with no clear D. This CDR3 is 11 amino acids long. The V and J ends lost 7 bases and 5 bases respectively, with 8 bases between them. CDR1 and CDR2 from the germline V gene are DFQATT and SNEGSKA (reference sequence). The CDR3 loop reads CSGRRNEKLFF. In DNA, the CDR3 is TGCAGTGGGCGCAGGAATGAAAAACTGTTTTTT.

CDR3 bases: TGTGCCAGCAAGAAGGTGGTGGTCACTGAAGCTTTCTTT. Translation gives CASKKVVVTEAFF. The chain has TRBV6-5 and TRBJ1-1; D not resolved. V lost 7 bases, J lost 4 bases, and 13 bases lay in between. There are 13 residues in the CDR3. The germline gives CDR1 MNHEY, CDR2 SVGAGI.

The chain is built from TRBV28 and TRBJ2-7, with D uncertain. Germline V gives CDR1 MDHEN, CDR2 SYDVKM. The CDR3 totals 11 residues. V lost 5 bases and J 4 bases, leaving 6 bases between the germline ends. This chain's CDR3 is CASSLLYEQYF. The CDR3 DNA reads as TGTGCCAGCAGTCTCCTGTACGAGCAGTACTTC. Looking up the rest from reference TRBV28 and TRBJ2-7 gives the full variable domain: DVKVTQSSRYLVKRTGEKVFLECVQDMDHENMFWYRQDPGLGLRLIYFSYDVKMKEKGDIPEGYSVSREKKERFSLILESASTNQTSMYLCASSLLYEQYFGPGTRLTVT.

This clone was recorded only once. The chain has TRBV6-6 and TRBJ1-4; tentatively, D is TRBD1 (5 bases). This CDR3 spans 16 amino acids. Germline CDR1 is MNHNY and CDR2 is SVGAGI (reference sequence). V shed 0 bases and J shed 3 bases, with 11 bases lying between them. In DNA, the CDR3 is TGTGCCAGCAGTTACTCGTACGGGGGTCCTAATGAAAAACTGTTTTTT. It yields the protein CASSYSYGGPNEKLFF.

This clone appeared once. Other DNA variants within this sample encode the same CDR3. The chain recombines TRBV5-1 with TRBJ2-7; 7 bases are shared with TRBD1. The CDR3 runs to 14 residues. Germline CDR1 SGHRS, CDR2 YFSETQ. Losses at the gene ends were 1 base for V and 2 bases for J; bases not matched to a gene: 3. DNA of the CDR3: TGCGCCAGCAGCTTGTTAGGGGGCACCTACGAGCAGTACTTC. Amino acids: CASSLLGGTYEQYF.

The chain employs TRBV20-1 and TRBJ2-1, with 7 bases matching TRBD1. The CDR3 length is 14 residues. The germline gives CDR1 DFQATT, CDR2 SNEGSKA (reference sequence). J was trimmed by 5 bases and V by 3 bases; bases with no gene match: 7. The CDR3 here is CSASRGQENNEQFF. In nucleotides, the CDR3 is TGCAGTGCTAGTCGCGGACAGGAAAACAATGAGCAGTTCTTC.

This sequence joins TRBV19 and TRBJ1-5; D is uncertain. The CDR3 consists of 13 residues. V lost 10 bases to trimming and J lost 3 bases, with 13 bases between them. CDR1 is LNHDA and CDR2 is SQIVND in the germline V gene (reference sequence). CDR3 bases: TGTGCCATTTCTTCCCAGGTCAATCAGCCCCAGCATTTT. Encoded protein: CAISSQVNQPQHF.

The chain is built from TRBV5-6 and TRBJ2-1; either TRBD1 or TRBD2 may supply D (5 bases each). CDR1 and CDR2 (germline): SGHDT, YYEEEE. Trimming left V 3 bases short and J 4 bases short, with 20 bases between. The CDR3 contains 17 residues. The CDR3: CASSSEGWGGWYNEQFF. For the CDR3, the DNA is TGTGCCAGCAGCTCAGAGGGGTGGGGCGGGTGGTACAATGAGCAGTTCTTC.